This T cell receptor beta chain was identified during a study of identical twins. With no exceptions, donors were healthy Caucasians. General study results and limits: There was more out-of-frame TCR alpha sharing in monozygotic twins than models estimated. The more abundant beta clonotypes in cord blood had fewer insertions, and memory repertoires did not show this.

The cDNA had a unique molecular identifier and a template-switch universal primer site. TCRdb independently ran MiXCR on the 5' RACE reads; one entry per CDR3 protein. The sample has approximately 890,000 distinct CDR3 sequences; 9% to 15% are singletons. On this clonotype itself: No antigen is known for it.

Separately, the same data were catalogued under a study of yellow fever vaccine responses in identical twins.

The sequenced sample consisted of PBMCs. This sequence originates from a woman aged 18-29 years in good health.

CDR3 bases: TGTGCCAGCAGCCCTGGACTAGCGGGCTTCAATGAGCAGTTCTTC. Its translation: CASSPGLAGFNEQFF. This chain links TRBV5-8 with TRBJ2-1; TRBD2 agrees at 11 bases. CDR3 length equals 15 residues. V shed 4 bases and J 6 bases; nucleotides not matched to a gene: 6. Germline CDR1 and CDR2: SGHTS and YDEGEE.